This TCR beta chain was retrieved from a study of blood T cell repertoires in COVID-19. Per the germline V gene, CDR1 is MNHEY and CDR2 is SVGAGI. The CDR3 has 15 residues. V was pared by 2 bases and J by 6 bases, with 6 bases of the junction left unmatched. TCRdb's copy holds only in-frame clones and misses some; the assay was immunoSEQ multiplex PCR. In the table there are 200,000 to 300,000 clones, about 83% of which are singletons. This TCR came from a middle-aged man with acute or convalescent COVID-19. This sequence joins TRBV6-5 and TRBJ2-1; TRBD2 matches 8 bases. Sequencing used peripheral blood. The CDR3 DNA is TGTGCCAGCAGTTACCCCTACGGGGGGGGCAATGAGCAGTTCTTC. Translated: CASSYPYGGGNEQFF.